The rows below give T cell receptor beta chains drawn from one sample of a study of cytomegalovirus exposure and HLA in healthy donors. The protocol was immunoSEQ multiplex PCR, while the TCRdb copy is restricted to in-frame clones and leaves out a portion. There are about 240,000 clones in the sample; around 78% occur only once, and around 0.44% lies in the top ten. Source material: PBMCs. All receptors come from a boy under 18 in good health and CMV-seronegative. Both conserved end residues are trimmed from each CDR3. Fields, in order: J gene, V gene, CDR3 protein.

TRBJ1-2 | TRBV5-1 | ASSLGQFLSGHGYT
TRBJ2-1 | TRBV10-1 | ASSEQREGFFHEQF
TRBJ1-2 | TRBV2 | ASYLSRDRGKGYT
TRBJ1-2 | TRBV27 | ASSLTFRDRGGYT
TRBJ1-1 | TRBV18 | ASSPQTGVNTEAF
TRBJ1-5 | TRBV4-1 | ASSQEGQGGSNQPQH
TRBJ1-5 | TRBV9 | ASSVGTGSNQPQH
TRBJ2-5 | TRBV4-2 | ASSGQSLQETQY
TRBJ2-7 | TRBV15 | ATSRDYYEQY
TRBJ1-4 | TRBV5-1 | ASSQGQGDNEKLF
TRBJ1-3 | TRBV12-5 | ASGYGTGISGNTIY
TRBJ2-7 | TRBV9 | ASSVNSGGLEQY
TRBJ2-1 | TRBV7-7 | ASSLAGGPGNEQF
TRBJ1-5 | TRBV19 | ASSTTGSQPQH
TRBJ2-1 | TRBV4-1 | ASSPLGGLGNEQF
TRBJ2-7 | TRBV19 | ASSRGQGPYEQY
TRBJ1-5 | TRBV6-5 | ASSYSLSQPQH
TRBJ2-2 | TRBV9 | ASSPGQGYTGELF
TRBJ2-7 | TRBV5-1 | ASSFQTSGPTEQY
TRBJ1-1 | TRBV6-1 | ASSAGGNSAEAF
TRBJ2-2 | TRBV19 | ASSSLGRTGELF
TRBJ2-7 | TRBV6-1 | ASSRQGYEQY
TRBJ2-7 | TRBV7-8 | ASTKDRHSYEQY
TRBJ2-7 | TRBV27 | ASSLLGTGVRYEQY
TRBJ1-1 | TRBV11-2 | ASSPGFGGSAEAF
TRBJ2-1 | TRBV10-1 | ASSFDRVNEQF
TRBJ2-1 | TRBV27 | ASSPRPGYEQF
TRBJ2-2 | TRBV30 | AWSLTILPTGELF
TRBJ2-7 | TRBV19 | ASARQVSYEQY
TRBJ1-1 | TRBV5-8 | ASSDFQGNTEAF
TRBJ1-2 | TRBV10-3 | ATYNYGYT
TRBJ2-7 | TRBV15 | ATSFGGARRGEQY
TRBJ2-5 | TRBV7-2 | ASSLAASAETQY
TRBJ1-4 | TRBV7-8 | ASSLDRDATNEKLF
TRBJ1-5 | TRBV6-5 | ASSPGQRRGPQH
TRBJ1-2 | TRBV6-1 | ASSVRTGYGYT
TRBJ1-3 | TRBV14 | ASSQVTAGNTIY
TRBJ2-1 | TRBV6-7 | ASSYSKLAGGEQF
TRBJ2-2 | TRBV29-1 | SVSLAGGWTGELF
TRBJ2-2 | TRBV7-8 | ASRGKIGELF